This is a list of T cell receptor beta chains from one sample in a study of glioma-infiltrating T cells after dendritic cell vaccination. Sequenced by immunoSEQ multiplex PCR; TCRdb stores in-frame clones only, minus some. The sample lists about 64,000 clones, around nine tenths occurring once. This specimen was blood, taken after dendritic cell vaccination. The receptor set was obtained from a human donor with glioblastoma. Both conserved end residues are part of each CDR3. The D gene is left open where the match is weak. Only some rows state a clone size, as once, few, many or a class for expanded clones.

J gene: TRBJ2-5
D gene: TRBD2
V gene: TRBV7-6
clone size: NA
CDR3 DNA: TGTGCCAGCAGCTTAGAACTAGCGGGAGGGGTGGAGACCCAGTACTTC
CDR3 protein: CASSLELAGGVETQYF

J gene: TRBJ1-5
D gene: NA
V gene: TRBV10-2
clone size: NA
CDR3 DNA: TGCGCCAGCAGTGGATGGGGCTTGGATCAGCCCCAGCATTTT
CDR3 protein: CASSGWGLDQPQHF

J gene: TRBJ1-2
D gene: TRBD1
V gene: TRBV25-1
clone size: NA
CDR3 DNA: TGTGCCAGCAGTGAATATTCAGGGGGGTCAAGCTATGGCTACACCTTC
CDR3 protein: CASSEYSGGSSYGYTF

J gene: TRBJ2-7
D gene: TRBD2
V gene: TRBV4-3
clone size: NA
CDR3 DNA: TGCGCCAGCAGCCAACTAGCGGGTCCTGTCTACGAGCAGTACTTC
CDR3 protein: CASSQLAGPVYEQYF

J gene: TRBJ2-4
D gene: TRBD2
V gene: TRBV2
clone size: NA
CDR3 DNA: TGTGCCAGCACTGTGGGGAGGGGCGTTTACATTCAGTACTTC
CDR3 protein: CASTVGRGVYIQYF

J gene: TRBJ1-1
D gene: NA
V gene: TRBV6-6
clone size: NA
CDR3 DNA: TGTGCCAGCCCCAATTCGGGGTACACTGAAGCTTTCTTT
CDR3 protein: CASPNSGYTEAFF

J gene: TRBJ1-2
D gene: NA
V gene: TRBV28
clone size: NA
CDR3 DNA: TGTGCCAGCAGTCCTAGTAGCTTGGACAGATACGACTACACCTTC
CDR3 protein: CASSPSSLDRYDYTF

J gene: TRBJ1-2
D gene: TRBD1
V gene: TRBV5-4
clone size: NA
CDR3 DNA: TGTGCCAGCAGCTTCGACAGGGCTGGAGGCTACACCTTC
CDR3 protein: CASSFDRAGGYTF

J gene: TRBJ1-6
D gene: TRBD1
V gene: TRBV4-1
clone size: NA
CDR3 DNA: TGCGCCAGCAGCCAAGAGGGACAGGGAAATAATTCCCCCCTCCACTTT
CDR3 protein: CASSQEGQGNNSPLHF

J gene: TRBJ2-7
D gene: NA
V gene: TRBV2
clone size: once
CDR3 DNA: TGTGCCAGCAGTGACGCGGGACTCCAGTACGAGCAGTACTTC
CDR3 protein: CASSDAGLQYEQYF

J gene: TRBJ2-3
D gene: NA
V gene: TRBV6-4
clone size: NA
CDR3 DNA: TGTGCCAGCAGTGACAGCGCGAAGAGTTCCACAGATACGCAGTATTTT
CDR3 protein: CASSDSAKSSTDTQYF